Below, 11 T cell receptor beta chains from the same sample are listed, as sequenced in a study of regulatory T cells in long-lasting Graves disease. The time point denotes: persistent/refractory GD, antithyroid drugs over 5 years with positive TRAb. The TCR library was made from RNA extracted from PBMCs. Assembly of TCR beta libraries relied on iRepertoire HTBI primers together with Arm-PCR of CDR3 regions. TCRdb independently ran MiXCR on the multiplex PCR reads; one entry per CDR3 protein. The table lists 700,000 or so distinct CDR3 sequences, approximately 31% of them singletons. The sample was peripheral blood mononuclear cells (PBMCs), taken when the disease was refractory, from a patient treated with antithyroid drugs. These receptors came from a female donor with Graves disease.

The V gene is TRBV3-1, the J gene TRBJ1-1, with 10 bases aligning to TRBD1. Trimming at V came to 2 bases and at J to 11 bases, leaving 8 bases not matched to a gene. Germline V lookup: CDR1 LGHDT, CDR2 YNNKEL (reference sequence). The length of the CDR3 is 14 residues. In DNA, the CDR3 is TGTGCCAGCAGCCAAAACGACAGGGGGCGTGAGGCTTTCTTT. This gives the protein CASSQNDRGREAFF. The full variable domain, in which reference TRBV3-1 and TRBJ1-1 provide the parts outside the CDR3, is DTAVSQTPKYLVTQMGNDKSIKCEQNLGHDTMYWYKQDSKKFLKIMFSYNNKELIINETVPNRFSPKSPDKAHLNLHINSLELGDSAVYFCASSQNDRGREAFFGQGTRLTVV.

This clonotype was counted at least ten times. V is TRBV27 and J is TRBJ1-5; D might be TRBD1 (6 bases). Germline CDR1 is MNHEY and CDR2 is SMNVEV (reference sequence). The CDR3 loop spans 14 amino acids. V lost 6 bases and J lost 6, with 15 bases in between. This CDR3 reads CASSFRGGGQPQHF. The CDR3 bases are TGTGCCAGCAGCTTCCGGGGAGGGGGTCAGCCCCAGCATTTT.

This chain uses TRBV10-3 with TRBJ1-6; 10 bases align to TRBD1. V was clipped by 0 bases and J by 11 bases; unmatched bases: 1. Per germline, CDR1 ENHRY and CDR2 SYGVKD. The CDR3 length is 14 residues. CDR3 amino acids: CAISESGTGAPLHF. The CDR3 DNA follows: TGTGCCATCAGTGAGTCGGGGACAGGGGCACCCCTCCACTTT.

The chain combines TRBV12-3 or TRBV12-4 with TRBJ2-2, with TRBD1 matching 7 bases. Trimming cost V 6 bases and J 5 bases; bases outside gene matches: 6. The CDR3 runs to 14 residues. The CDR3 sequence: CASRRQGGTGELFF. As DNA, the CDR3 is TGTGCCAGCAGACGACAGGGTGGGACCGGGGAGCTGTTTTTT.

The chain is built from TRBV7-3 and TRBJ2-7; 8 bases are a match to TRBD1. Germline-derived CDR1 and CDR2 are SGHTA and FQGTGA. The CDR3 has 16 residues. Losses at the gene ends were 4 bases for V and 1 base for J; bases not matched to a gene: 9. CDR3 protein: CASSWRTGHSSYEQYF. CDR3 in DNA: TGTGCCAGCAGCTGGAGGACAGGGCACTCGTCCTACGAGCAGTACTTC.

This clonotype was seen at least ten times. The chain links TRBV2 to TRBJ2-2; D not certain. The CDR3 spans 15 residues. Per the germline V gene, CDR1 is SNHLY and CDR2 is FYNNEI. Trimming took off 5 bases at V and 3 bases at J, with 13 bases between the two ends. The CDR3 sequence: CASSTLGQYTGELFF. The CDR3 nucleotides read TGTGCCAGCAGTACCCTCGGGCAATACACCGGGGAGCTGTTTTTT.

This rearrangement joins TRBV2 to TRBJ1-3, with D possibly being TRBD1 (5 bases). V was trimmed by 3 bases and J by 1 base, leaving 13 bases between them. The CDR3 extends over 16 amino acids. The germline V gene has CDR1 SNHLY and CDR2 FYNNEI. CDR3 nucleotides: TGTGCCAGCAGTGATTCAGGGCTCAGATCTGGAAACACCATATATTTT. Protein product: CASSDSGLRSGNTIYF.

This clonotype was recorded many times. The V and J genes are TRBV28 and TRBJ2-7; the D is unclear. The germline gives CDR1 MDHEN, CDR2 SYDVKM. V was clipped by 6 bases and J by 7 bases, with 16 bases between them. This CDR3 comprises 13 residues. The CDR3: CASSLGPVGEQYF. In nucleotides, the CDR3 is TGTGCCAGCAGCCTTGGCCCAGTTGGGGAGCAGTACTTC.

V gene TRBV7-2 combines with J gene TRBJ2-7; D is perhaps TRBD1 (5 bases). The germline V gene encodes CDR1 SGHTA and CDR2 FQGNSA. CDR3 size: 15 residues. The germline V and J ends were trimmed by 1 base and 3 bases, with 13 bases remaining between them. CDR3 sequence (DNA): TGTGCCAGCAGCTTAGAGGGGATCCCGAGCTACGAGCAGTACTTC. Translation gives CASSLEGIPSYEQYF.

The chain carries TRBV19 and TRBJ2-7; D is undetermined. Trimming shortened V by 1 base and J by 0 bases, and 13 bases separated the two germline ends. Germline CDR1 reads LNHDA; CDR2 reads SQIVND (reference sequence). The length of the CDR3 is 16 residues. The DNA of the CDR3 is TGTGCCAGTAGTATAGCGGCAGGTCCTAGCTCCTACGAGCAGTACTTC. This sequence encodes CASSIAAGPSSYEQYF.

The gene calls are TRBV27 and TRBJ2-5; D may be TRBD1 (5 bases). In germline, CDR1 is MNHEY, CDR2 SMNVEV (reference sequence). V gave up 3 bases and J gave up 5 bases, with 13 bases separating them. This CDR3 has 14 amino acids. Here the CDR3 DNA reads TGTGCCAGCAGTTTTAGGCAGGGAAGGGAGACCCAGTACTTC. It translates to CASSFRQGRETQYF.